Detailed here is one T cell receptor beta chain. As yet, its antigen is unknown. The record originates from a study of CD8+ T cells in alopecia areata. cDNA prepared by RNA extraction and subsequent reverse transcription served as the template for sequencing. Data came from immunoSEQ multiplex PCR; TCRdb stores just in-frame clones and leaves some out. The repertoire holds approximately 98,000 clones, with about 50% as singletons. Points from the study as a whole: It was less clear whether patients shared TCRs than it was in mice, possibly because of HLA. Higher clonality than in normal scalp was seen in lesional scalp, especially alopecia totalis/universalis.

The sequencing sample was made of NKG2D-low CD8+ T cells sorted from blood. This receptor was identified in a human donor with alopecia areata.

The CDR3 protein is CASSGGGGASNQPQHF. DNA for the CDR3: TGTGCCAGCAGCGGAGGTGGGGGGGCGAGCAATCAGCCCCAGCATTTT. This chain connects TRBV9 to TRBJ1-5; a weak D match, TRBD1 (6 bases). Germline values: CDR1 SGDLS, CDR2 YYNGEE. The CDR3 covers 16 residues. Trimming took 3 bases from V and 1 from J, leaving 14 bases between them.